This record concerns one T cell receptor beta chain sequence. Its antigen is currently unknown. PCR involved 60 Vbeta and 13 Jbeta primers. Sequenced by immunoSEQ multiplex PCR; TCRdb stores in-frame clones only, minus some. This table holds 150,000 to 200,000 clones, around three quarters found once. This entry is derived from a study of cytomegalovirus exposure and HLA in healthy donors. General observations from the study: TCR sequences were mostly rare, though some public TCRs occurred in many donors. A list of roughly 160 TCR beta chains associated with cytomegalovirus was given.

The TCR sequence derives from a man younger than 45 in good health and CMV-seronegative. The sequencing sample was made of PBMCs.

The DNA for the CDR3 is TGTGCCAGCAGTGGTCCTCGGGGGAGGGCCGCCTACGAGCAGTACTTC. Its translation: CASSGPRGRAAYEQYF. The chain uses TRBV2 and TRBJ2-7; TRBD2 matches at 7 bases. CDR1 is SNHLY, CDR2 FYNNEI, per germline. The CDR3 loop spans 16 amino acids. The trim removed 4 bases at V and 2 bases at J, leaving 11 bases unmatched.